A selection of T cell receptor beta chains follows, all from one sample in a study of CD8+CD57+ T cells in acquired aplastic anemia. TCRdb reprocessed the reads with MiXCR, giving one entry per CDR3 protein. This sample has 190,000 or so distinct CDR3 sequences; around 48% occur once, and the top ten carry around 2%. The material sequenced was sorted CD4+, CD8+, or CD8+CD57+ T cells (not recorded which) from PBMCs. These receptors were taken from a human donor with aplastic anemia. Both conserved end residues are part of each CDR3. D genes are given only for firm matches. Not all rows give a size; the values are once, few, many and, for expanded clones, a class.

v_gene,j_gene,abundance,d_gene,CDR3aa,CDR3nt
TRBV19,TRBJ1-6,.,.,CASSPGQDNSPLHF,TGTGCCAGTAGTCCAGGGCAGGATAATTCACCCCTCCACTTT
TRBV19,TRBJ1-2,.,TRBD1,CASSPDRGHYGYTF,TGTGCCAGTTCACCGGACAGGGGGCACTATGGCTACACCTTC
TRBV20-1,TRBJ1-5,.,.,CSAPDSSGTDTQHF,TGCAGTGCCCCTGACTCCTCGGGCACAGATACGCAGCATTTT
TRBV20-1,TRBJ2-7,.,TRBD1,CSATGTGRYEQYF,TGCAGTGCTACCGGGACAGGGCGCTACGAGCAGTACTTC
TRBV24-1,TRBJ1-1,.,TRBD1,CATSDFRDRDRLTEAFF,TGTGCCACCAGTGATTTTAGAGACAGGGATCGGTTGACTGAAGCTTTCTTT
TRBV24-1,TRBJ2-7,.,.,CATSDPLVHPYEQYF,TGTGCCACCAGTGATCCACTGGTACACCCCTACGAGCAGTACTTC
TRBV10-3,TRBJ2-7,.,TRBD1,CAIRPGQVSYEQYF,TGTGCCATCAGGCCTGGACAGGTCTCCTACGAGCAGTACTTC
TRBV11-2,TRBJ2-3,many,TRBD2,CASSVSRTSGGVEYF,TGTGCCAGCAGCGTTAGCCGGACTAGCGGCGGTGTAGAGTATTTT
TRBV7-8,TRBJ2-5,few,TRBD2,CASSPFVAGSQETQYF,TGTGCCAGCAGCCCCTTTGTAGCGGGGTCACAAGAGACCCAGTACTTC
TRBV12-3/TRBV12-4,TRBJ1-1,many,.,CASRSPQNTEAFF,TGTGCCAGCAGGAGCCCACAGAACACTGAAGCTTTCTTT
TRBV7-6,TRBJ2-1,many,.,CATGVSSYNEQFF,TGTGCCACTGGGGTCAGCTCCTACAATGAGCAGTTCTTC
TRBV7-2,TRBJ1-2,.,TRBD1,CASSLGRTGYGYTF,TGTGCCAGCAGCTTAGGGCGGACAGGCTATGGCTACACCTTC
TRBV25-1,TRBJ2-1,.,.,CASSDVVYNEQFF,TGTGCCAGCAGTGATGTGGTTTACAATGAGCAGTTCTTC
TRBV6-1,TRBJ1-2,many,.,CASRRQVGPYGYTF,TGTGCCAGCAGACGGCAGGTGGGACCTTATGGCTACACCTTC
TRBV5-1,TRBJ2-5,many,TRBD2,CATTSGRIQETQYF,TGCGCCACCACTAGCGGGAGAATTCAAGAGACCCAGTACTTC
TRBV5-1,TRBJ1-2,many,TRBD1,CASSSGRDSSYGYTF,TGCGCCAGCAGCTCCGGGCGGGACAGTAGCTATGGCTACACCTTC
TRBV2,TRBJ1-2,.,TRBD1,CASQDSGQGGAGYTF,TGTGCCAGCCAAGACTCAGGACAGGGGGGAGCAGGCTACACCTTC
TRBV7-8,TRBJ2-7,.,.,CASSAKRVGEQYF,TGTGCCAGCAGCGCCAAACGGGTGGGGGAGCAGTACTTC
TRBV11-2,TRBJ1-2,.,.,CASGLGQGRNYGYTF,TGTGCCAGCGGCTTAGGGCAGGGCCGGAACTATGGCTACACCTTC
TRBV19,TRBJ2-3,many,TRBD2,CASSILLAGATDTQYF,TGTGCCAGTAGTATATTGCTAGCGGGGGCCACAGATACGCAGTATTTT
TRBV30,TRBJ1-6,.,.,CAWSLRVGGNSPLHF,TGTGCCTGGAGCCTGAGGGTGGGGGGTAATTCACCCCTCCACTTT
TRBV5-5,TRBJ1-6,.,.,CASSSGLSGNSPLHF,TGTGCCAGCAGCTCGGGGTTATCGGGAAATTCACCCCTCCACTTT
TRBV3-1,TRBJ2-7,.,.,CASSQDLEQYF,TGTGCCAGCAGCCAAGATCTCGAGCAGTACTTC
TRBV10-3,TRBJ2-5,.,TRBD2,CAISSPSGRARETQYF,TGTGCCATCAGCTCGCCTAGCGGGAGGGCCAGGGAGACCCAGTACTTC
TRBV7-3,TRBJ2-1,.,TRBD2,CASSVLAGATNEQFF,TGTGCCAGCAGCGTACTAGCGGGGGCAACCAATGAGCAGTTCTTC
TRBV4-3,TRBJ2-2,many,.,CASSQDAGFGELFF,TGCGCCAGCAGCCAAGATGCCGGCTTCGGGGAGCTGTTTTTT
TRBV6-5,TRBJ2-7,many,.,CASSQNGEQYF,TGTGCCAGCAGCCAAAACGGCGAGCAGTACTTC
TRBV4-3,TRBJ1-1,few,TRBD1,CASSQEARGSGTEAFF,TGCGCCAGCAGCCAAGAGGCCAGGGGGTCGGGCACTGAAGCTTTCTTT
TRBV7-3,TRBJ2-2,few,.,CASSPDDNTGELFF,TGTGCCAGCAGCCCGGACGATAACACCGGGGAGCTGTTTTTT
TRBV20-1,TRBJ2-3,many,TRBD2,CSARSTSGNTDTQYF,TGCAGTGCTAGGTCGACTAGCGGGAACACAGATACGCAGTATTTT
TRBV6-2/TRBV6-3,TRBJ2-1,.,.,CASSWVYNEQFF,TGTGCCAGCAGTTGGGTGTACAATGAGCAGTTCTTC
TRBV5-5,TRBJ2-1,.,.,CASNKGGADNEQFF,TGTGCCAGCAATAAGGGGGGGGCCGACAATGAGCAGTTCTTC
TRBV7-9,TRBJ2-1,many,.,CASSGRGYEQFF,TGTGCCAGCAGCGGTAGGGGGTACGAGCAGTTCTTC
TRBV5-1,TRBJ1-1,many,.,CASSLGTAYTEAFF,TGCGCCAGCAGCTTGGGGACGGCGTACACTGAAGCTTTCTTT
TRBV29-1,TRBJ2-7,.,TRBD1,CSAEGQGTYEQYF,TGCAGCGCTGAGGGACAGGGAACCTACGAGCAGTACTTC
TRBV2,TRBJ1-6,.,.,CASSEDSRNSPLHF,TGTGCCAGCAGTGAGGACAGTAGGAATTCACCCCTCCACTTT
TRBV20-1,TRBJ2-2,.,.,CSAKEGYTTGELFF,TGCAGTGCCAAAGAGGGCTACACCACCGGGGAGCTGTTTTTT
TRBV5-4,TRBJ1-2,many,.,CASTIPGTKHGYTF,TGTGCCAGCACTATCCCCGGGACCAAACATGGCTACACCTTC
TRBV15,TRBJ1-1,.,.,CATSKHWGMNTEAFF,TGTGCCACCAGCAAACATTGGGGAATGAACACTGAAGCTTTCTTT
TRBV6-4,TRBJ2-5,few,TRBD2,CASSQTSGGQETQYF,TGTGCCAGCAGCCAGACTAGCGGGGGCCAAGAGACCCAGTACTTC
TRBV4-2,TRBJ1-3,.,.,CASSQKVNTIYF,TGTGCCAGCAGCCAGAAGGTGAACACCATATATTTT
TRBV10-3,TRBJ1-3,.,TRBD1,CASSTGQGLYYTIYF,TGTGCCAGCAGTACAGGACAGGGCTTGTACTACACCATATATTTT
TRBV7-9,TRBJ2-7,.,.,CASSQVFGGEQYF,TGTGCCAGCAGCCAAGTCTTTGGGGGAGAGCAGTACTTC
TRBV18,TRBJ2-2,.,.,CASSPQTGWSAGELFF,TGTGCCAGCTCACCACAAACAGGGTGGTCGGCCGGGGAGCTGTTTTTT